Sample share makes the clone carrying this T cell receptor beta chain large. Its specificity is not known. Clones were read by immunoSEQ multiplex PCR, and TCRdb kept only the in-frame ones, dropping some. The table includes approximately 3,800 clones, roughly 80% detected once. The data derive from a study of immune cell composition in non-small cell lung cancer. Across the whole study: Lung adenocarcinoma or squamous carcinoma made up most tumours. Study results and caveats: Squamous lung tumours showed higher top 10 clone scores and clonality than adenocarcinomas. Adenocarcinomas with higher top tumour-associated clone frequency had more reactive TILs.

Trimming stripped 6 bases from V and 5 bases from J, with 11 bases between. The CDR3 runs 13 residues. From germline, CDR1 is SGDLS and CDR2 YYNGEE. DNA was extracted from unsorted cell suspensions stored frozen. The sample taken for sequencing was lung tumor tissue. This receptor was identified in a human donor with non-small cell lung cancer. The chain links TRBV9 to TRBJ2-2, with D possibly TRBD2 on 5 matching bases. CDR3 coding DNA: TGTGCCAGCACTAGAGGAGGTACCGGGGAGCTGTTTTTT. This codes for CASTRGGTGELFF.